This paragraph reports one T cell receptor beta chain. The antigen is unknown. The assay was immunoSEQ multiplex PCR, and TCRdb's table has in-frame clones only and misses some. The table shows tens of thousands of clones, with more than 75% occurring only once. This record comes from a study of T cell responses to AZD1222 COVID-19 vaccine. On the study more broadly: Second-dose groups at about 4 or about 12 weeks were pooled. Study-level points and caveats: Baseline serostatus was positive in only six AZD1222 recipients. There were vaccine-associated CD4 TCRs across spike, dominant at 160-218 and 743-854. In a largely white British group with more females than males, clonal diversity was possibly underestimated.

This sequence was found in an adult in good health. The material was peripheral blood, obtained on day 0 of AZD1222 vaccination.

The DNA for the CDR3 is TGTGCCAGCAGGGTGAATGGGTACGGTTCACCCCTCCACTTT. It codes for CASRVNGYGSPLHF. The genes are TRBV2 and TRBJ1-6; D is unclear. This CDR3 has 14 residues. From germline, CDR1 is SNHLY and CDR2 FYNNEI. The ends were cut back, 6 bases at V and 9 bases at J, with 15 bases in the middle.